The 5 T cell receptor beta chains below come from one sample, sequenced in a study of response to subunit inactivated influenza vaccine. TCRdb called the RT-PCR reads again in MiXCR, with one record for every CDR3 protein. This sample has about 700,000 distinct CDR3 sequences, with 15% to 19% found just once. This sample comprised PBMCs from blood, obtained 12 days after vaccination. These receptor sequences come from a man aged 45 to 65 who received an inactivated influenza vaccine.

This clonotype was detected only a few times. The chain is built from TRBV20-1 and TRBJ2-3; 9 nucleotides agree with TRBD1. V shed 0 bases and J 1 base; nucleotides not matched to a gene: 5. The germline V gene has CDR1 DFQATT and CDR2 SNEGSKA (reference sequence). The CDR3 has 16 amino acids. This chain's CDR3 is CSARDPRTGGTDTQYF. CDR3 bases: TGCAGTGCTAGAGACCCTCGGACAGGGGGCACAGATACGCAGTATTTT.

This clonotype was counted a few times. The chain carries TRBV6-1 and TRBJ2-7, with 10 bases aligning to TRBD1. J was trimmed by 3 bases and V by 10 bases; bases with no gene match: 6. Germline assignment: CDR1 MNHNS and CDR2 SASEGT. The CDR3 has 13 residues. DNA of the CDR3: TGTGCCACCGGGGGGACAGGGGACTACGAGCAGTACTTC. It encodes CATGGTGDYEQYF.

V usage is TRBV6-2 or TRBV6-3 and J usage is TRBJ2-6; no definite D call. Germline-derived CDR1 and CDR2 are MNHEY and SVGEGT. This CDR3 is built from 15 residues. The V gene lost 5 bases and the J gene lost 0 bases, with 8 bases spanning the gap. CDR3 in amino acids: CASSPSVSGANVLTF. CDR3 DNA sequence: TGTGCCAGCAGTCCTTCGGTCTCTGGGGCCAACGTCCTGACTTTC.

This clonotype showed up just a few times. This CDR3 is CASSFDRFNEKLFF. The CDR3 DNA is TGTGCCAGCAGCTTCGACAGGTTTAATGAAAAACTGTTTTTT. The gene calls are TRBV7-9 and TRBJ1-4, with a possible D match to TRBD1 (6 bases). CDR1 and CDR2 (germline): SEHNR, FQNEAQ (reference sequence). V dropped 3 bases and J dropped 4 bases, with 9 bases sitting between them. The CDR3 has 14 amino acids.

Only a few counts were recorded for this clonotype. V gene TRBV18 combines with J gene TRBJ2-2, with TRBD2 matching over 7 bases. Trimming cost V 2 bases and J 7 bases; bases outside gene matches: 4. The CDR3 runs to 14 residues. The germline V gene encodes CDR1 KGHSH and CDR2 LQKENI. In nucleotides, the CDR3 is TGTGCCAGCTCACCAACTAGCGCGAGCGGGGAGCTGTTTTTT. Amino acid sequence: CASSPTSASGELFF.